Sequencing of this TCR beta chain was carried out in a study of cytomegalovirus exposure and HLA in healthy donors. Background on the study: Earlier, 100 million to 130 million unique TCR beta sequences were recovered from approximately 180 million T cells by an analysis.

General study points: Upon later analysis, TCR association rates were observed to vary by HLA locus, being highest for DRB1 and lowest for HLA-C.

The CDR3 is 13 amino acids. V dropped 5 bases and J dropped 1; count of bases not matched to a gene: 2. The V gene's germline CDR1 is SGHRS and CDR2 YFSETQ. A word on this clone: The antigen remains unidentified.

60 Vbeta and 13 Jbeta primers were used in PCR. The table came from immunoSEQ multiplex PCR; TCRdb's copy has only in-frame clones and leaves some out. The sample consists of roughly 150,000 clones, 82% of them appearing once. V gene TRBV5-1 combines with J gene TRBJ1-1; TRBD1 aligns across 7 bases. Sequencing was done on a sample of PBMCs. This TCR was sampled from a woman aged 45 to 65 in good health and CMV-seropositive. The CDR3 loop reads CASRQGSNTEAFF. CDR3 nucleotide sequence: TGCGCCAGCAGACAGGGGTCGAACACTGAAGCTTTCTTT.